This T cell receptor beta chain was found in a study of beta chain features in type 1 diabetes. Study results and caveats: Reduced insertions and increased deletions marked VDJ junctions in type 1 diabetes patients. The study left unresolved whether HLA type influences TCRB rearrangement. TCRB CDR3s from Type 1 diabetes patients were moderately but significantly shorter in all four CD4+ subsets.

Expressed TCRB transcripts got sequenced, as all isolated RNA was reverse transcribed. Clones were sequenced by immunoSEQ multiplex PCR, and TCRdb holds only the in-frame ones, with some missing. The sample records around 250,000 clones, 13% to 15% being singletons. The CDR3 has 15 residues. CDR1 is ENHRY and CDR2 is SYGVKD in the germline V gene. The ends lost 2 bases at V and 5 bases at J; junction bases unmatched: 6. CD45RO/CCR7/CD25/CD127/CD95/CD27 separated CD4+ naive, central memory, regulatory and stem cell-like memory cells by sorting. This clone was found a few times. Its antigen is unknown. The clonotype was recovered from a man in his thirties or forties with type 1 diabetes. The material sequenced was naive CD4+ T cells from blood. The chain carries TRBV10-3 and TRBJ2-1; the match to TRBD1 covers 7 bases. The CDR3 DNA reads TGTGCCATCAGTGAGGGGGTGGGACAGAACAATGAGCAGTTCTTC. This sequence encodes CAISEGVGQNNEQFF.